The 10 T cell receptor beta chains in this list originate from one sample, sequenced in a study of blood T cells in healthy people across ages. Using a J-beta primer mix together with a sample-barcoded 5' primer, a second PCR was run for about 6 to 12 cycles. From the 5' RACE reads, TCRdb called clonotypes with MiXCR, one entry per CDR3 protein. The sample lists about 1.6 million distinct CDR3 sequences, about 31% occurring once. Specimen: blood. The receptors originated from a woman in her thirties in good health.

This clonotype was observed many times. The genes are TRBV9 and TRBJ2-3; 7 bases are a match to TRBD1. The germline V gene encodes CDR1 SGDLS and CDR2 YYNGEE. The CDR3 runs to 15 residues. V dropped 1 base and J dropped 3; count of bases not matched to a gene: 5. CDR3 sequence reads: CASSVLTGRTDTQYF. CDR3 in DNA: TGTGCCAGCAGCGTACTGACAGGGCGGACAGATACGCAGTATTTT. Based on the CDR3 plus reference TRBV9 and TRBJ2-3, the full variable domain is DSGVTQTPKHLITATGQRVTLRCSPRSGDLSVYWYQQSLDQGLQFLIQYYNGEERAKGNILERFSAQQFPDLHSELNLSSLELGDSALYFCASSVLTGRTDTQYFGPGTRLTVL.

The chain carries TRBV7-8 and TRBJ1-5, with D perhaps matching TRBD1 (6 bases). The CDR3 is made up of 15 amino acids. V was cut by 6 bases and J by 0 bases, with 12 bases left in between. Per the germline V gene, CDR1 is SGHVS and CDR2 is FQNEAQ. The CDR3 DNA sequence: TGTGCCAGCAGGCAGGGGATTTATAGCAATCAGCCCCAGCATTTT. This translates into CASRQGIYSNQPQHF. Looking up the rest from reference TRBV7-8 and TRBJ1-5 gives the full variable domain: GAGVSQSPRYKVAKRGQDVALRCDPISGHVSLFWYQQALGQGPEFLTYFQNEAQLDKSGLPSDRFFAERPEGSVSTLKIQRTQQEDSAVYLCASRQGIYSNQPQHFGDGTRLSIL.

The chain employs TRBV9 and TRBJ1-2, with D maybe TRBD1 (5 bases). Germline V CDR1 and CDR2: SGDLS, YYNGEE. This CDR3 region has 14 residues. Between the trimmed V and J ends, which lost 4 bases and 0 bases, there was a span of 10 bases. The CDR3 region is CASSPARANYGYTF. The CDR3 bases are TGTGCCAGCAGCCCCGCCAGGGCTAACTATGGCTACACCTTC.

This clonotype was seen only a few times. The chain links TRBV7-8 to TRBJ2-1, with D perhaps TRBD2 (6 bases). Trimming took 5 bases from V and 9 from J, leaving 20 bases between them. CDR1 SGHVS and CDR2 FQNEAQ come from the germline V gene. The CDR3 runs to 15 residues. DNA of the CDR3: TGTGCCAGCAGCCCGGATTGGATGAAGGAGGGTGAGCAGTTCTTC. It encodes CASSPDWMKEGEQFF.

The V call is TRBV7-9, the J call TRBJ1-1; 7 nucleotides agree with TRBD1. This CDR3 has 15 residues. The V segment lost 5 bases and the J segment 1 base; nucleotides outside the gene matches: 7. CDR1 is SEHNR, CDR2 FQNEAQ, per germline (reference sequence). The CDR3 spells CASSVGGPGNTEAFF. The CDR3 nucleotides read TGTGCCAGCAGCGTAGGGGGCCCGGGGAACACTGAAGCTTTCTTT. The full variable domain, its missing parts supplied by reference TRBV7-9 and TRBJ1-1, is DTGVSQNPRHKITKRGQNVTFRCDPISEHNRLYWYRQTLGQGPEFLTYFQNEAQLEKSRLLSDRFSAERPKGSFSTLEIQRTEQGDSAMYLCASSVGGPGNTEAFFGQGTRLTVV.

As regards this clonotype: A junction end diverges from the germline sequence, so it may reflect a read error. This chain links TRBV7-3 with TRBJ1-1; TRBD1 agrees at 8 bases. Germline CDR1 reads SGHTA; CDR2 reads FQGTGA. CDR3 size: 13 residues. CDR3 DNA: TGTACCAGCAGCTCACAGGGGGGCACTGAAGCTTTCTTT. This gives the protein CTSSSQGGTEAFF.

This clonotype turned up a few times. The chain's CDR3 is CSAHSDRGLYEQYF. The DNA of the CDR3 is TGCAGTGCGCATTCGGACAGGGGACTCTACGAGCAGTACTTC. This rearrangement joins TRBV20-1 to TRBJ2-7; 9 nucleotides align to TRBD1. Germline CDR1 reads DFQATT; CDR2 reads SNEGSKA (reference sequence). There are 14 residues in the CDR3. J lost 3 bases, V lost 6 bases, and 9 bases had no gene match.

This clonotype was found a few times. This chain connects TRBV12-3 or TRBV12-4 to TRBJ2-1, with a weak D call TRBD1 (5 bases). The V end was cut by 6 bases, the J end by 15 bases, with 18 bases between. This CDR3 spans 12 amino acids. The CDR3 loop is CASSLKGPQGFF. In DNA, the CDR3 is TGTGCCAGCAGCTTAAAGGGGCCCCAGGGGTTCTTC.

This chain uses TRBV12-3 or TRBV12-4 with TRBJ1-5; unclear D gene. Trimming stripped 1 base from V and 0 bases from J, with 16 bases between. The length of the CDR3 is 18 residues. For the CDR3, the DNA is TGTGCCAGCAGTTTAGGGCCCGGGGAACTTCGTAGCAATCAGCCCCAGCATTTT. Its translation is CASSLGPGELRSNQPQHF.

This clonotype has at least ten counts. The rearrangement uses TRBV3-1 and TRBJ1-2, with D tentatively TRBD1 (6 bases). CDR1 is LGHDT and CDR2 is YNNKEL in the germline V gene (reference sequence). Trimming took off 4 bases at V and 4 bases at J, with 16 bases between the two ends. The CDR3 extends over 15 amino acids. The CDR3, as DNA: TGTGCCAGCAGCCTCTCCACAGGGTTGTCCTATGGCTACACCTTC. This translates into CASSLSTGLSYGYTF.